One and the same sample provided the 31 T cell receptor beta chains below, sequenced in a study of blood T cell repertoires in COVID-19 (TCRdb year 2020). Library creation used the immunoSEQ multiplex PCR assay. Drawn from immuneACCESS, this table holds only the in-frame rearrangements with V and J called that TCRdb kept. Clones are partly lost; checked studies trace under half to an unresolved V gene and leave the rest unexplained. The sample records approximately 89,000 clones, 85% to 90% of which are singletons. The ten largest clones take up roughly 15% of the sample. The specimen sequenced was peripheral blood. Receptors were obtained from an older woman with acute or convalescent COVID-19.

The chain recombines TRBV28 with TRBJ1-2; 9 nucleotides agree with TRBD1. CDR3 length: 13 residues. Per the germline V gene, CDR1 is MDHEN and CDR2 is SYDVKM. V shed 5 bases and J 5 bases; nucleotides not matched to a gene: 3. CDR3 DNA: TGTGCCAGCAGTGGTGGACAGGGGTATGGCTACACCTTC. This sequence encodes CASSGGQGYGYTF.

This chain uses TRBV7-9 with TRBJ2-3; D may be TRBD2 (6 bases). Trimming stripped 5 bases from V and 2 bases from J, with 20 bases between. The CDR3 covers 17 residues. Germline V gene data show CDR1 as SEHNR and CDR2 as FQNEAQ (reference sequence). The CDR3 DNA is TGTGCCAGCAGCCCTCGCGGGGAGCGGTTGGTCACAGATACGCAGTATTTT. As protein: CASSPRGERLVTDTQYF.

V is TRBV29-1 and J is TRBJ2-3; 7 nucleotides line up with TRBD2. CDR1 and CDR2 from the germline V gene are SQVTM and ANQGSEA. After removal of 4 bases from V and 3 bases from J, the junction contained 1 base not matched to a gene. The CDR3 length is 12 residues. The CDR3 sequence is CSVAGGTDTQYF. CDR3 nucleotides: TGCAGCGTTGCGGGAGGTACAGATACGCAGTATTTT.

This sequence joins TRBV3-1 (or the pseudogene TRBV3-2) and TRBJ2-5, with D perhaps TRBD2 (7 bases). The ends were cut back, 0 bases at V and 5 bases at J, with 16 bases in the middle. The CDR3 contains 16 residues. Germline CDR1 reads LGHDT; CDR2 reads YNNKEL (reference sequence). The CDR3 reads CASSQEGGGPWETQYF. The CDR3 DNA reads TGTGCCAGCAGCCAAGAGGGGGGGGGCCCCTGGGAGACCCAGTACTTC.

This clone has just a few counts. V gene TRBV30 combines with J gene TRBJ2-2; D perhaps matches TRBD2 (6 bases). Trimming stripped 1 base from V and 4 bases from J, with 13 bases between. CDR1 and CDR2 (germline): GTSNPN, SVGIG (reference sequence). The CDR3 consists of 15 residues. The DNA for the CDR3 is TGTGCCTGGAGTGGGAAAAGCGGGCCCACCGGGGAGCTGTTTTTT. Translation: CAWSGKSGPTGELFF.

This chain links TRBV19 with TRBJ1-5; 9 bases are shared with TRBD1. The CDR3 totals 15 residues. Germline CDR1 LNHDA, CDR2 SQIVND (reference sequence). The junction had 8 bases not matched to a gene; V was cut back by 7 bases and J by 4 bases. The CDR3 protein is CASKEQGASNQPQHF. CDR3 bases: TGTGCCAGTAAAGAACAGGGGGCATCGAATCAGCCCCAGCATTTT.

This sequence joins TRBV6-2 or TRBV6-3 and TRBJ2-7; D might be TRBD2 (5 bases). The CDR3 is 16 amino acids. Germline V gives CDR1 MNHEY, CDR2 SVGEGT. Trimming stripped 0 bases from V and 2 bases from J, with 14 bases between. The CDR3 DNA sequence: TGTGCCAGCAGTTACTCGGGTACTAGGAGCCCCTACGAGCAGTACGTC. As protein: CASSYSGTRSPYEQYV.

CDR3 sequence reads: CASSLAGGRDNSPLHF. The CDR3 DNA follows: TGTGCCAGCAGCTTGGCAGGGGGTAGGGATAATTCACCCCTCCACTTT. The V gene is TRBV5-5, the J gene TRBJ1-6; TRBD1 matches at 7 bases. With 0 bases clipped from V and 5 bases from J, the junction kept 5 bases outside the gene matches. This CDR3 comprises 16 residues. Germline V gives CDR1 SGHKS, CDR2 YYEKEE (reference sequence). Together with reference TRBV5-5 and TRBJ1-6, the CDR3 gives the full variable domain: DAGVTQSPTHLIKTRGQQVTLRCSPISGHKSVSWYQQVLGQGPQFIFQYYEKEERGRGNFPDRFSARQFPNYSSELNVNALLLGDSALYLCASSLAGGRDNSPLHFGNGTRLTVT.

In this sample, this clone turned up once. The chain links TRBV7-8 to TRBJ1-1, with 7 bases that match TRBD1. The ends lost 5 bases at V and 1 base at J; junction bases unmatched: 7. The CDR3 extends over 15 amino acids. Germline V lookup: CDR1 SGHVS, CDR2 FQNEAQ. The CDR3 bases are TGTGCCAGCAGCGAACAGGGACAGAAGAACACTGAAGCTTTCTTT. The encoded protein is CASSEQGQKNTEAFF.

The rearrangement uses TRBV5-6 and TRBJ2-1; TRBD2 matches at 14 bases. Germline CDR1 reads SGHDT; CDR2 reads YYEEEE. Trimming removed 4 bases from V and 7 bases from J; junction bases left unmatched: 7. The CDR3 has 16 residues. Written as DNA, the CDR3 is TGTGCCAGCAGCGGGGGACTAGCGGGAGTCGGGAATGAGCAGTTCTTC. This sequence encodes CASSGGLAGVGNEQFF.

The chain joins TRBV6-5 to TRBJ2-7; TRBD1 matches at 8 bases. Germline V gene sequence: CDR1 MNHEY, CDR2 SVGAGI. This CDR3 comprises 15 residues. V shed 0 bases and J 4 bases; nucleotides not matched to a gene: 5. CDR3 DNA: TGTGCCAGCAGTTACTCGGCAGGGGGCTGGTACGAGCAGTACGTC. Encoded protein: CASSYSAGGWYEQYV.

V is TRBV19 and J is TRBJ1-2, with TRBD1 matching over 10 bases. Losses at the gene ends were 2 bases for V and 3 bases for J; bases not matched to a gene: 6. Germline V gene lookup returns CDR1 LNHDA and CDR2 SQIVND (reference sequence). CDR3 length: 16 residues. The CDR3 protein is CASSIHRDRGDYGYTF. The DNA of the CDR3 is TGTGCCAGTAGTATACACCGGGACAGGGGCGACTATGGCTACACCTTC.

To note about this clone: At one of its ends the junction is not consistent with the germline gene, which may arise from a read error. The rearrangement uses TRBV27 and TRBJ2-2; 11 nucleotides line up with TRBD2. Germline V CDR1 and CDR2: MNHEY, SMNVEV (reference sequence). CDR3 length equals 18 residues. This chain's CDR3 is CARSPWGSGGAGTGELFF. In nucleotides, the CDR3 is TGTGCCCGCAGTCCTTGGGGTAGCGGGGGGGCCGGGACCGGGGAGCTGTTTTTT.

The chain is built from TRBV6-1 and TRBJ1-2, with TRBD1 matching 9 bases. Germline V gene data show CDR1 as MNHNS and CDR2 as SASEGT. The CDR3 is 15 amino acids. The trim removed 1 base at V and 4 bases at J, leaving 4 bases unmatched. CDR3 nucleotides: TGTGCCAGCAGTGAAGGGACAGGGGTCATCTATGGCTACACCTTC. Its translation: CASSEGTGVIYGYTF.

The V call is TRBV6-5, the J call TRBJ2-7; 10 nucleotides line up with TRBD2. This CDR3 is 15 amino acids long. CDR1 and CDR2 from the germline V gene are MNHEY and SVGAGI. V gave up 6 bases and J gave up 3 bases; unmatched junction bases: 8. CDR3 coding DNA: TGTGCCAGCAGCTCATCCGGACTAGCGGACTACGAGCAGTACGTC. Amino acid sequence: CASSSSGLADYEQYV.

This clone was seen more than once but under ten times. The V call is TRBV6-5, the J call TRBJ1-1, with D unclear. From germline, CDR1 is MNHEY and CDR2 SVGAGI. V was trimmed by 7 bases and J by 0 bases, leaving 9 bases between them. This CDR3 contains 13 residues. The CDR3 here is CASTESLNTEAFF. As DNA, the CDR3 is TGTGCCAGCACCGAAAGCTTGAACACTGAAGCTTTCTTT.

This chain connects TRBV6-5 to TRBJ1-1; TRBD1 matches at 7 bases. Germline CDR1 reads MNHEY; CDR2 reads SVGAGI. This CDR3 spans 14 amino acids. V trimming: 5 bases; J trimming: 5 bases; junction bases outside the gene matches: 8. In nucleotides, the CDR3 is TGTGCCAGCAGTCCCGGACAGGTCGGAACTGAAGCTTTCTTT. As protein: CASSPGQVGTEAFF.

This clone occurred many times. CDR3: CASSIFQGEKLFF. The CDR3 DNA is TGTGCCAGCAGTATTTTTCAGGGGGAAAAACTGTTTTTT. The V call is TRBV25-1, the J call TRBJ1-4; TRBD1 is a possible D gene (6 bases). CDR1 is MGHDK, CDR2 SYGVNS, per germline. This CDR3 is 13 amino acids long. Trimming left V 5 bases short and J 8 bases short, with 12 bases between. Variable domain in full (rest from reference TRBV25-1 and TRBJ1-4): EADIYQTPRYLVIGTGKKITLECSQTMGHDKMYWYQQDPGMELHLIHYSYGVNSTEKGDLSSESTVSRIRTEHFPLTLESARPSHTSQYLCASSIFQGEKLFFGSGTQLSVL.

The chain couples TRBV2 to TRBJ2-2; D possibly corresponds to TRBD2 (7 bases). The CDR3 extends over 16 amino acids. V was pared by 3 bases and J by 0 bases, with 11 bases between. The germline V gene encodes CDR1 SNHLY and CDR2 FYNNEI. Written as DNA, the CDR3 is TGTGCCAGCAGTGACCTAGGGGGGGCGAACACCGGGGAGCTGTTTTTT. It yields the protein CASSDLGGANTGELFF.

This sequence joins TRBV11-3 and TRBJ2-1, with TRBD2 identical over 12 bases. The germline V gene has CDR1 SGHNT and CDR2 YENEEA. This CDR3 has 15 amino acids. The V and J ends lost 3 bases and 7 bases, in that order; junction bases with no gene match: 4. Here the CDR3 DNA reads TGTGCCAGCAGCTTTAGACTAGCGGGAGTGAATGAGCAGTTCTTC. Translation: CASSFRLAGVNEQFF.

The genes are TRBV14 and TRBJ1-1; D remains unclear. This CDR3 contains 15 residues. The germline gives CDR1 SGHDN, CDR2 FVKESK. The V gene lost 1 base and the J gene lost 0 bases, with 9 bases spanning the gap. The chain's CDR3 is CASSQVPQMNTEAFF. The CDR3 bases are TGTGCCAGCAGCCAAGTCCCGCAGATGAACACTGAAGCTTTCTTT.

V and J are TRBV2 and TRBJ2-2; 9 nucleotides align to TRBD1. CDR3 length equals 16 residues. The V gene end was trimmed by 8 bases and the J gene end by 2 bases; junction bases not matched to a gene: 9. CDR1 and CDR2 from the germline V gene are SNHLY and FYNNEI. The CDR3 coding sequence is TGTGCCAGCTTAGCACAGGGGGCCAGAAACACCGGGGAGCTGTTTTTT. Encoded protein: CASLAQGARNTGELFF. The complete variable domain, with remaining parts taken from reference TRBV2 and TRBJ2-2, reads EPEVTQTPSHQVTQMGQEVILRCVPISNHLYFYWYRQILGQKVEFLVSFYNNEISEKSEIFDDQFSVERPDGSNFTLKIRSTKLEDSAMYFCASLAQGARNTGELFFGEGSRLTVL.

The J gene is TRBJ1-2, the V gene TRBV19, with D perhaps matching TRBD1 (5 bases). Between the trimmed V and J ends, which lost 9 bases and 4 bases, there was a span of 18 bases. The CDR3 extends over 14 amino acids. CDR1 and CDR2 (germline): LNHDA, SQIVND (reference sequence). The CDR3 sequence is CASISGDFRYGYTF. The CDR3 region has the DNA TGTGCCAGCATTTCGGGGGACTTTCGCTATGGCTACACCTTC. The full variable domain, completed using reference TRBV19 and TRBJ1-2, is DGGITQSPKYLFRKEGQNVTLSCEQNLNHDAMYWYRQDPGQGLRLIYYSQIVNDFQKGDIAEGYSVSREKKESFPLTVTSAQKNPTAFYLCASISGDFRYGYTFGSGTRLTVV.

This rearrangement joins TRBV6-5 to TRBJ2-7; D remains ambiguous. Trimming removed 4 bases from V and 3 bases from J, with 10 bases in between. Germline CDR1 is MNHEY and CDR2 is SVGAGI. The CDR3 contains 13 residues. CDR3 protein: CASSLRRNYEQYV. The CDR3 region has the DNA TGTGCCAGCAGTTTACGGAGAAACTACGAGCAGTACGTC.

This chain uses TRBV5-6 with TRBJ1-1; the D is unclear. The CDR3 is made up of 11 amino acids. Trimming stripped 2 bases from V and 8 bases from J, with 7 bases between. Germline CDR1 is SGHDT and CDR2 is YYEEEE. CDR3 amino acids: CASSFTGEAFF. In DNA form, the CDR3 reads TGTGCCAGCAGCTTTACCGGGGAAGCTTTCTTT. The entire variable domain, with the rest obtained from reference TRBV5-6 and TRBJ1-1, is as follows: DAGVTQSPTHLIKTRGQQVTLRCSPKSGHDTVSWYQQALGQGPQFIFQYYEEEERQRGNFPDRFSGHQFPNYSSELNVNALLLGDSALYLCASSFTGEAFFGQGTRLTVV.

The rearrangement joins TRBV7-8 to TRBJ2-3; a possible D gene is TRBD2 (6 bases). The V end lost 2 bases, the J end lost 2 bases, and 11 bases lay between the germline ends. Looked up from germline, CDR1 is SGHVS and CDR2 is FQNEAQ. The CDR3 is made up of 15 amino acids. The CDR3 DNA reads TGTGCCAGCAGCTTAATGACTAGATTCACAGATACGCAGTATTTT. It specifies CASSLMTRFTDTQYF. The variable domain in full, completed from reference TRBV7-8 and TRBJ2-3, reads GAGVSQSPRYKVAKRGQDVALRCDPISGHVSLFWYQQALGQGPEFLTYFQNEAQLDKSGLPSDRFFAERPEGSVSTLKIQRTQQEDSAVYLCASSLMTRFTDTQYFGPGTRLTVL.

This chain connects TRBV7-9 to TRBJ2-5, with 7 bases lining up with TRBD2. The length of the CDR3 is 17 residues. Losses at the gene ends were 0 bases for V and 2 bases for J; bases not matched to a gene: 9. Germline V CDR1 and CDR2: SEHNR, FQNEAQ (reference sequence). This chain's CDR3 is CASSLAGLAVPQETQYF. CDR3 DNA: TGTGCCAGCAGCTTAGCCGGCCTAGCGGTCCCACAAGAGACCCAGTACTTC. Combining the CDR3 with reference TRBV7-9 and TRBJ2-5 gives the whole variable domain DTGVSQNPRHKITKRGQNVTFRCDPISEHNRLYWYRQTLGQGPEFLTYFQNEAQLEKSRLLSDRFSAERPKGSFSTLEIQRTEQGDSAMYLCASSLAGLAVPQETQYFGPGTRLLVL.

The J gene is TRBJ1-6, the V gene TRBV7-2; D perhaps matches TRBD1 (5 bases). Trimming left V 3 bases short and J 4 bases short, with 7 bases between. The CDR3 has 14 residues. Germline V CDR1 and CDR2: SGHTA, FQGNSA. The CDR3 reads CASSLTVYNSPLHF. DNA for the CDR3: TGTGCCAGCAGCTTGACAGTTTATAATTCACCCCTCCACTTT.

The chain is built from TRBV27 and TRBJ2-2; 9 bases map to TRBD2. CDR3 size: 18 residues. Germline assignment: CDR1 MNHEY and CDR2 SMNVEV (reference sequence). The CDR3 region is CAAVYRLRTSENTGELFF. CDR3 nucleotide sequence: TGTGCAGCAGTTTACCGCCTCCGGACTAGCGAAAACACCGGGGAGCTGTTTTTT.

This sequence joins TRBV9 and TRBJ2-3; D may be TRBD2 (6 bases). CDR1 and CDR2 from the germline V gene are SGDLS and YYNGEE. This CDR3 is built from 18 residues. Trimming left V 4 bases short and J 2 bases short, with 23 bases between. DNA of the CDR3: TGTGCCAGCAGCCCCCCACCCCCTTCGGGAGCTTTCACAGATACGCAGTATTTT. Encoded protein: CASSPPPPSGAFTDTQYF.

The chain is built from TRBV11-3 and TRBJ2-6; perhaps TRBD1 as D (5 bases). Germline values: CDR1 SGHNT, CDR2 YENEEA. Trimming took 4 bases from V and 1 from J, leaving 8 bases between them. This CDR3 has 15 amino acids. The CDR3 reads CASSSGSSGANVLTF. CDR3 DNA sequence: TGTGCCAGCAGCTCAGGGTCTTCTGGGGCCAACGTCCTGACTTTC.